This is a list of T cell receptor beta chains from one sample in a study of metastatic and nonmetastatic thyroid tumors. TCRdb re-clonotyped the PCR reads through MiXCR. The sample yields about 14,000 clones, around 3.9% seen once. The sequenced sample consisted of tumor tissue. These receptors all stem from a female donor with papillary thyroid cancer or a benign thyroid nodule (not recorded which). Some clones in this sample may be carry-over from other donors' samples. CDR3s include the opening cysteine and the closing phenylalanine or tryptophan. A D gene is named only where the DNA matches it firmly. Not all rows give a size; the values are once, few, many and, for expanded clones, a class.

d_call clone_size j_call v_call cdr3_aa cdr3_nt
- few TRBJ1-1 TRBV6-2/TRBV6-3 CASRRDENTEAFF TGTGCCAGCAGGAGGGATGAGAACACTGAAGCTTTCTTT
- few TRBJ2-6 TRBV6-1 CASSLDSGANVLTF TGTGCCAGCAGTTTGGACTCTGGGGCCAACGTCCTGACTTTC
- - TRBJ1-3 TRBV6-2/TRBV6-3 CASSFTRGGTGNTIYF TGTGCCAGCAGCTTTACACGTGGGGGTACCGGAAACACCATATATTTT
TRBD1 - TRBJ1-6 TRBV20-1 CSASDGQGDSPLHF TGCAGTGCTAGTGATGGACAGGGGGATTCACCCCTCCACTTT
- - TRBJ1-6 TRBV6-9 CASSLDDGSRAPLHF TGTGCCAGCAGTTTAGATGACGGGTCAAGGGCACCCCTCCACTTT
TRBD1 few TRBJ1-2 TRBV30 CAWSETGAFYGYTF TGTGCCTGGAGTGAGACAGGGGCGTTCTATGGCTACACCTTC
- few TRBJ2-7 TRBV10-3 CASNPDWSLYEQYF TGTGCCAGTAACCCGGATTGGAGCCTATACGAGCAGTACTTC
TRBD1 - TRBJ1-6 TRBV28 CATSGGGRYDSPLHF TGTGCCACCTCAGGGGGGGGGCGTTACGATTCACCCCTCCACTTT
- - TRBJ1-2 TRBV6-2/TRBV6-3 CASSYIGGYGYTF TGTGCCAGCAGTTACATAGGCGGCTATGGCTACACCTTC
- - TRBJ1-5 TRBV24-1 CATSDSGRGSNQPQHF TGTGCCACCAGTGATTCAGGGAGGGGAAGCAATCAGCCCCAGCATTTT
- - TRBJ1-5 TRBV2 CASSESKMRNQPQHF TGTGCCAGCAGTGAATCGAAGATGCGCAATCAGCCCCAGCATTTT
- few TRBJ1-1 TRBV6-1 CASSEADNTEAFF TGTGCCAGCAGTGAAGCGGACAACACTGAAGCTTTCTTT
- - TRBJ1-2 TRBV12-3/TRBV12-4 CASSKDYGYTF TGTGCCAGTTCAAAAGACTATGGCTACACCTTC
TRBD2 few TRBJ2-7 TRBV28 CASTPIAGPYEQYF TGTGCCAGCACCCCAATAGCGGGACCCTACGAGCAGTACTTC
TRBD2 few TRBJ2-1 TRBV5-1 CASSFEASGRGNEQFF TGCGCCAGCAGTTTCGAAGCTAGCGGGAGAGGTAATGAGCAGTTCTTC
- few TRBJ2-5 TRBV19 CASSMGGIETQYF TGTGCCAGTAGTATGGGCGGGATAGAGACCCAGTACTTC
TRBD1 - TRBJ2-5 TRBV20-1 CSARGQLQETQYF TGCAGTGCCAGGGGACAGCTCCAAGAGACCCAGTACTTC
- - TRBJ2-2 TRBV19 CASSIVYAGELFF TGTGCCAGTAGTATAGTGTACGCCGGGGAGCTGTTTTTT